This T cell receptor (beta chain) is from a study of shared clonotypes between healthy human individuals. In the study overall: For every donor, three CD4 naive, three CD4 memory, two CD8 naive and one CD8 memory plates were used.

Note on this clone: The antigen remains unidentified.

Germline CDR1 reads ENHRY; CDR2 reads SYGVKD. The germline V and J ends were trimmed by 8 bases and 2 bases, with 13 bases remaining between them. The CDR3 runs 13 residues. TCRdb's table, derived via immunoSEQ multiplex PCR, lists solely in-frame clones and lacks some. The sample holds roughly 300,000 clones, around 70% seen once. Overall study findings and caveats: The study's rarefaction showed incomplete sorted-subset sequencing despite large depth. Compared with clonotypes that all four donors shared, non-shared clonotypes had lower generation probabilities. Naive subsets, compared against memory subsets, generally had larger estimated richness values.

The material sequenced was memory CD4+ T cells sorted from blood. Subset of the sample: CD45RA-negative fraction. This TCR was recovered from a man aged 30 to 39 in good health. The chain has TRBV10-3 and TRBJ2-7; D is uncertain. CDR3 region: CAIQYGEAYEQYF. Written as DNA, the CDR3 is TGTGCCATCCAGTATGGGGAAGCCTACGAGCAGTACTTC.